A single sample is the source of the 18 T cell receptor beta chains below, sequenced in a study of cytomegalovirus exposure and HLA in healthy donors. The PCR was carried out with 60 Vbeta primers and 13 Jbeta primers. Some clones are missing from TCRdb's copy, which holds only in-frame ones; the method was immunoSEQ multiplex PCR. The sample gives 130,000 to 150,000 clones, nearly 80% of which show up once; about 1.8% is in the top ten. The sample consisted of PBMCs. The receptors were sampled from a woman aged 25 to 39 in good health and CMV-seronegative.

This clone was detected only a few times. This chain connects TRBV11-2 to TRBJ1-1; 8 bases are shared with TRBD1. Trimming at V came to 5 bases and at J to 0 bases, leaving 2 bases not matched to a gene. Germline CDR1 and CDR2: SGHAT and FQNNGV. The CDR3 is 14 residues long. The CDR3 loop reads CASSQQGVNTEAFF. The CDR3 nucleotides read TGTGCCAGCAGCCAACAGGGGGTGAACACTGAAGCTTTCTTT.

In nucleotides, the CDR3 is TGTGCCACTGAACTACAGGGCTCTGGAAACACCATATATTTT. This encodes CATELQGSGNTIYF. V usage is TRBV6-6 and J usage is TRBJ1-3, with D maybe TRBD1 (6 bases). Germline V lookup: CDR1 MNHNY, CDR2 SVGAGI (reference sequence). This CDR3 has 14 residues. Trimming left V 10 bases short and J 0 bases short, with 13 bases between.

V and J are TRBV30 and TRBJ1-6, with no clear D. Germline V gives CDR1 GTSNPN, CDR2 SVGIG (reference sequence). The CDR3 totals 14 residues. The germline V and J ends were trimmed by 3 bases and 6 bases, with 12 bases remaining between them. CDR3 in amino acids: CAWRRGSSNSPLHF. In DNA form, the CDR3 reads TGTGCCTGGAGGCGAGGCTCGTCTAATTCACCCCTCCACTTT. Drawing the rest from reference TRBV30 and TRBJ1-6, the complete variable domain is SQTIHQWPATLVQPVGSPLSLECTVEGTSNPNLYWYRQAAGRGLQLLFYSVGIGQISSEVPQNLSASRPQDRQFILSSKKLLLSDSGFYLCAWRRGSSNSPLHFGNGTRLTVT.

This chain links TRBV13 with TRBJ1-6; unclear D gene. The CDR3 runs 17 residues. Trimming left V 0 bases short and J 1 base short, with 10 bases between. Germline assignment: CDR1 PRHDT and CDR2 FYEKMQ (reference sequence). CDR3 DNA sequence: TGTGCCAGCAGCTTAGGCCATCGGGGTTCCTATAATTCACCCCTCCACTTT. Its translation is CASSLGHRGSYNSPLHF.

The rearrangement links TRBV7-2 to TRBJ1-6; 8 bases fit TRBD1. The germline V gene encodes CDR1 SGHTA and CDR2 FQGNSA. The CDR3 spans 16 residues. Germline trimming cut 2 bases from V and 9 bases from J; bases unmatched to any gene: 9. The CDR3 loop is CASSLLPGGAGSPLHF. The CDR3 nucleotides read TGTGCCAGCAGCTTATTACCAGGGGGCGCGGGTTCACCCCTCCACTTT.

The V and J genes are TRBV21-1 and TRBJ2-1; TRBD1 is taken as the D call from the table, unchecked against the DNA. TRBV21-1 is a known pseudogene. The CDR3 is 15 residues long. The DNA for the CDR3 is TGTGCCAGCAGCGATGGGGACAGTTCAATCAATGAGCAGTTCTTC. Amino acids: CASSDGDSSINEQFF.

The chain has TRBV19 and TRBJ2-7, with D possibly TRBD1 on 5 matching bases. Germline V gene lookup returns CDR1 LNHDA and CDR2 SQIVND (reference sequence). The CDR3 contains 14 residues. Trimming stripped 3 bases from V and 2 bases from J, with 11 bases between. CDR3 bases: TGTGCCAGTAGTATTGGGGCGGTACCCTACGAGCAGTACTTC. Translated: CASSIGAVPYEQYF.

This sequence joins TRBV27 and TRBJ1-1, with a tentative D call TRBD1 (6 bases). There are 15 residues in the CDR3. With 5 bases removed from V and 6 bases from J, the gap between germline ends came to 19 bases. Germline assignment: CDR1 MNHEY and CDR2 SMNVEV (reference sequence). This CDR3 is CASSLGGGLVAEAFF. CDR3 sequence (DNA): TGTGCCAGCAGTCTAGGGGGGGGCTTAGTCGCTGAAGCTTTCTTT.

In this sample, this clone turned up once. The rearrangement uses TRBV28 and TRBJ2-5; possible D gene TRBD2, 7 bases. In germline, CDR1 is MDHEN, CDR2 SYDVKM. The length of the CDR3 is 14 residues. The V end lost 3 bases, the J end lost 4 bases, and 12 bases lay between the germline ends. The CDR3 bases are TGTGCCAGCAGTTTTACCGGGGGGCGAGAGACCCAGTACTTC. Encoded protein: CASSFTGGRETQYF.

This chain connects TRBV5-5 to TRBJ1-4; the match to TRBD1 covers 7 bases. The CDR3 totals 14 residues. Unmatched junction bases numbered 7, after V lost 4 bases and J lost 7 bases. Germline V gene sequence: CDR1 SGHKS, CDR2 YYEKEE (reference sequence). CDR3 region: CASSPDRVAEKLFF. The CDR3 DNA follows: TGTGCCAGCAGCCCCGACAGGGTTGCTGAAAAACTGTTTTTT.

The gene calls are TRBV4-2 and TRBJ1-2, with a tentative D call TRBD1 (6 bases). This CDR3 is 14 amino acids long. Germline V lookup: CDR1 LGHNA, CDR2 YNFKEQ. V was trimmed by 5 bases and J by 4 bases, leaving 14 bases between them. The CDR3 loop reads CASSESGGPYGYTF. CDR3 nucleotides: TGTGCCAGCAGCGAGTCGGGGGGCCCCTATGGCTACACCTTC.

CDR3 nucleotide sequence: TGTGCCAGCAGCGTAGAGGTGGGGCTAACTGGAAACACCATATATTTT. This gives the protein CASSVEVGLTGNTIYF. The chain carries TRBV9 and TRBJ1-3; a possible D gene is TRBD1 (5 bases). The V end was cut by 0 bases, the J end by 2 bases, with 12 bases between. In germline, CDR1 is SGDLS, CDR2 YYNGEE. The CDR3 length is 16 residues.

CDR3 sequence: CASSPGPSNQPQHF. The CDR3 coding sequence is TGTGCCAGTAGTCCTGGCCCTAGCAATCAGCCCCAGCATTTT. The gene calls are TRBV19 and TRBJ1-5; D is unclear. V lost 5 bases, J lost 0 bases, and 8 bases lay in between. The length of the CDR3 is 14 residues. The germline gives CDR1 LNHDA, CDR2 SQIVND (reference sequence).

This clone showed up just once. The rearrangement links TRBV6-1 to TRBJ1-5; D not certain. This CDR3 is built from 14 residues. Looked up from germline, CDR1 is MNHNS and CDR2 is SASEGT. V was shortened by 6 bases and J by 2 bases, with 11 bases between the two germline ends. The CDR3 DNA reads TGTGCCAGCAGGGACTACTTGGGCAATCAGCCCCAGCATTTT. Residues: CASRDYLGNQPQHF.

The chain is built from TRBV6-1 and TRBJ2-7; perhaps TRBD2 as D (7 bases). Trimming left V 1 base short and J 6 bases short, with 16 bases between. This CDR3 contains 15 residues. The germline V gene encodes CDR1 MNHNS and CDR2 SASEGT. The CDR3 DNA follows: TGTGCCAGCAGTGAAGGGGGCGGGGGCCTCGCCGAGCAGTACTTC. Protein product: CASSEGGGGLAEQYF.

This clone occurred once. This CDR3 is CASSFGTGKDTQYF. The CDR3 DNA is TGTGCCAGCAGCTTTGGGACAGGGAAAGATACGCAGTATTTT. V is TRBV7-9 and J is TRBJ2-3, with TRBD1 identical over 9 bases. V lost 3 bases and J lost 5; bases outside the gene matches: 3. Germline CDR1 SEHNR, CDR2 FQNEAQ (reference sequence). The CDR3 is made up of 14 amino acids.

This chain uses TRBV6-1 with TRBJ1-6; TRBD1 agrees at 7 bases. The J segment lost 7 bases and the V segment lost 4 bases, leaving 7 bases of the junction unmatched. This CDR3 spans 15 amino acids. Germline V lookup: CDR1 MNHNS, CDR2 SASEGT. The DNA of the CDR3 is TGTGCCAGCAGTGTAGCCGGGACAGCCAATTCACCCCTCCACTTT. This codes for CASSVAGTANSPLHF.

This clone has just one count. The chain links TRBV29-1 to TRBJ1-2; 7 bases line up with TRBD1. Germline loops: CDR1 SQVTM, CDR2 ANQGSEA. V lost 3 bases to trimming and J lost 1 base; unmatched junction nucleotides: 2. This CDR3 has 13 residues. The CDR3 loop is CSVDWDSNYGYTF. The CDR3, as DNA: TGCAGCGTTGATTGGGACAGTAACTATGGCTACACCTTC. Full variable domain (outside the CDR3, taken from reference TRBV29-1 and TRBJ1-2): SAVISQKPSRDICQRGTSLTIQCQVDSQVTMMFWYRQQPGQSLTLIATANQGSEATYESGFVIDKFPISRPNLTFSTLTVSNMSPEDSSIYLCSVDWDSNYGYTFGSGTRLTVV.